The rows below give T cell receptor beta chains drawn from one sample of a study of T-cell memory formation after mild COVID-19. TCRdb analysed the 5' RACE reads with MiXCR anew, one entry per CDR3 protein. The repertoire holds about 350,000 distinct CDR3 sequences, with approximately 15% as singletons. Sequences were obtained from PBMCs or a T cell subset sorted from them (not recorded which). The receptors derive from a man between 18 and 35 years old who had mild COVID-19 (a few samples of this study predate the infection). Cell type and time point are not known. CDR3s include the opening cysteine and the closing phenylalanine or tryptophan. The D gene is left open where the match is weak. A row's size may be missing; if present it is once, few, many or a size class.

>TRBV20-1|-|TRBJ2-7|-
CSASIMAVGPYEQYF
TGCAGTGCTAGTATTATGGCGGTGGGCCCCTACGAGCAGTACTTC
>TRBV12-3/TRBV12-4|-|TRBJ2-3|-
CASSSTGHTQYF
TGTGCCAGCAGTTCAACCGGTCATACGCAGTATTTT
>TRBV9|-|TRBJ1-2|TRBD1
CASSVGPQGEGYTF
TGTGCCAGCAGCGTAGGCCCACAGGGGGAGGGCTACACCTTC
>TRBV5-4|many|TRBJ2-7|-
CASSLMDEQYF
TGTGCCAGCAGCTTGATGGACGAGCAGTACTTC
>TRBV5-1|few|TRBJ2-5|TRBD1
CASRILGQGAETQYF
TGCGCCAGCAGGATTTTAGGACAGGGGGCAGAGACCCAGTACTTC
>TRBV28|-|TRBJ2-3|-
CASTRAGSISDTQYF
TGTGCCAGCACCCGTGCGGGGAGCATTTCGGATACGCAGTATTTT
>TRBV4-1|-|TRBJ1-5|-
CASSLLLDQPQHF
TGCGCCAGCAGCCTCCTCCTGGATCAGCCCCAGCATTTT
>TRBV4-1|-|TRBJ1-2|-
CASSRLPGVIYGYTF
TGCGCCAGCAGCCGCCTACCTGGGGTTATCTATGGCTACACCTTC
>TRBV7-3|many|TRBJ2-5|-
CASSLDYQETQYF
TGTGCCAGCAGCTTGGACTATCAAGAGACCCAGTACTTC
>TRBV9|few|TRBJ2-5|TRBD1
CASSGNRGEETQYF
TGTGCCAGCAGCGGGAACAGGGGGGAAGAGACCCAGTACTTC
>TRBV7-3|many|TRBJ1-1|TRBD1
CASSWYRGSEAFF
TGTGCCAGCAGCTGGTACAGGGGATCTGAAGCTTTCTTT
>TRBV4-1|few|TRBJ2-6|-
CASRFGLTSSGANVLTF
TGCGCCAGCAGGTTCGGACTGACGAGCTCTGGGGCCAACGTCCTGACTTTC
>TRBV24-1|-|TRBJ2-4|-
CAPWKGDQNIQYF
TGTGCCCCGTGGAAGGGGGACCAAAACATTCAGTACTTC
>TRBV7-9|-|TRBJ1-1|-
CASSGIGAEAFF
TGTGCCAGCAGCGGAATTGGGGCTGAAGCTTTCTTT
>TRBV5-1|few|TRBJ1-2|-
CASRDSGTWNYGYTF
TGCGCCAGCAGGGATTCCGGGACATGGAATTATGGCTACACCTTC
>TRBV9|-|TRBJ2-7|TRBD1
CASSAGTGARGYSYEQYF
TGTGCCAGCAGCGCCGGGACAGGGGCTAGGGGGTACTCCTACGAGCAGTACTTC
>TRBV4-3|-|TRBJ1-4|-
CASSPGFGTADEKLFF
TGCGCCAGCAGCCCCGGTTTCGGGACGGCCGACGAAAAACTGTTTTTT
>TRBV4-1|few|TRBJ2-7|-
CASSQPGQGFYEQYF
TGCGCCAGCAGCCAACCCGGGCAGGGATTCTACGAGCAGTACTTC
>TRBV20-1|few|TRBJ1-5|-
CSARSSLNQPQHF
TGCAGTGCTAGATCATCCCTCAATCAGCCCCAGCATTTT
>TRBV29-1|-|TRBJ2-3|-
CSVDGSTDTQYF
TGCAGCGTTGATGGATCTACAGATACGCAGTATTTT
>TRBV20-1|few|TRBJ2-3|TRBD2
CSATGTTVTDTQYF
TGCAGTGCAACCGGGACTACTGTAACAGATACGCAGTATTTT
>TRBV12-3/TRBV12-4|-|TRBJ2-1|-
CASSSRPGSLNEQFF
TGTGCCAGCAGTTCCCGCCCGGGGTCGCTCAATGAGCAGTTCTTC
>TRBV20-1|-|TRBJ2-3|-
CSARSIRVPGPDTQYF
TGCAGTGCTAGATCGATCCGGGTCCCCGGCCCAGATACGCAGTATTTT
>TRBV6-6|few|TRBJ1-6|-
CATTGAARNSPLHF
TGTGCCACCACGGGGGCAGCTCGAAATTCACCCCTCCACTTT
>TRBV4-3|-|TRBJ1-5|TRBD1
CASSARTGVSPQHF
TGCGCCAGCAGCGCCCGGACAGGAGTTTCTCCCCAGCATTTT
>TRBV20-1|few|TRBJ2-1|-
CSADGNEQFF
TGCAGTGCAGACGGGAATGAGCAGTTCTTC
>TRBV4-3|many|TRBJ2-3|-
CASSRAGRTSGDTQYF
TGCGCCAGCAGCCGGGCAGGGAGGACCTCGGGAGATACGCAGTATTTT
>TRBV6-1|few|TRBJ2-2|-
CASSEMGQGGGELFF
TGTGCCAGCAGTGAAATGGGGCAGGGCGGCGGGGAGCTGTTTTTT
>TRBV10-2|-|TRBJ2-4|-
CASSDPGWSGANIQYF
TGCGCCAGCAGTGATCCTGGCTGGTCGGGGGCAAACATTCAGTACTTC
>TRBV10-3|many|TRBJ2-1|-
CAMTGGSSNEQFF
TGTGCCATGACTGGGGGCAGTAGCAATGAGCAGTTCTTC
>TRBV20-1|few|TRBJ2-2|TRBD2
CSASILAGVAGELFF
TGCAGTGCTAGTATTCTAGCGGGGGTCGCCGGGGAGCTGTTTTTT